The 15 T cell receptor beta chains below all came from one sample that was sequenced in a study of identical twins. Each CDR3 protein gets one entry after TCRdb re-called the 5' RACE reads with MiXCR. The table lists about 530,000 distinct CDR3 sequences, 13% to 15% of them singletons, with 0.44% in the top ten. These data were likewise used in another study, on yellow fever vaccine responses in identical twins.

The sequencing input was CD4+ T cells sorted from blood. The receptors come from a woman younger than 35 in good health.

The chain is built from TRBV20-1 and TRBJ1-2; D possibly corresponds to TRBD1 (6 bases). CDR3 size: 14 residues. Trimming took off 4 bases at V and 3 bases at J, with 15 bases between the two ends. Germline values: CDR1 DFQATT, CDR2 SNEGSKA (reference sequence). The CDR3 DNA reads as TGCAGTGCTAAACCAACAGGGTTGGACTATGGCTACACCTTC. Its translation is CSAKPTGLDYGYTF.

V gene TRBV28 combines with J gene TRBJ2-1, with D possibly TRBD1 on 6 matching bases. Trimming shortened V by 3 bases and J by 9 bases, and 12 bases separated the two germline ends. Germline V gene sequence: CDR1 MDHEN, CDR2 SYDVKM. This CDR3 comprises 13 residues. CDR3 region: CASSLSGAGEQFF. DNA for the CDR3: TGTGCCAGCAGTTTGTCAGGGGCGGGTGAGCAGTTCTTC.

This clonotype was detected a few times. The CDR3 reads CASSGNTIYF. The CDR3 coding sequence is TGTGCTTCATCTGGAAACACCATATATTTT. The chain combines TRBV10-3 with TRBJ1-3; D gene ambiguous. Germline V CDR1 and CDR2: ENHRY, SYGVKD. The CDR3 extends over 10 amino acids.

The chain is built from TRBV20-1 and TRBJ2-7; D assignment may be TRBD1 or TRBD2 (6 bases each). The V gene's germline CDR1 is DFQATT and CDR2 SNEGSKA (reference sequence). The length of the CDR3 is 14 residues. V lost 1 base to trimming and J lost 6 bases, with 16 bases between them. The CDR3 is CSARVGGLPLEQYF. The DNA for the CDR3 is TGCAGTGCTAGAGTAGGGGGGCTCCCTCTCGAGCAGTACTTC.

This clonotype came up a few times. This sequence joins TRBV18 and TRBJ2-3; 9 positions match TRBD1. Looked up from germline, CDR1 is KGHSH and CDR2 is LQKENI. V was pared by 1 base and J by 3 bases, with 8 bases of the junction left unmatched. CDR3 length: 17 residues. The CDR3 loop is CASSPQTGQGKTDTQYF. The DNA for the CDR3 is TGTGCCAGCTCACCACAGACGGGACAGGGCAAGACAGATACGCAGTATTTT.

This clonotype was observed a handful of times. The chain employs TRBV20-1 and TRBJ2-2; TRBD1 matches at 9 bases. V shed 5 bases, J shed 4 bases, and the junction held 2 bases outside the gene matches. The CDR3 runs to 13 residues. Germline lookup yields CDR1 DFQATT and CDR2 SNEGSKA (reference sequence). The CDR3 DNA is TGCAGTGCTGAACAGGGGGCCACCGGGGAGCTGTTTTTT. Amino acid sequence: CSAEQGATGELFF.

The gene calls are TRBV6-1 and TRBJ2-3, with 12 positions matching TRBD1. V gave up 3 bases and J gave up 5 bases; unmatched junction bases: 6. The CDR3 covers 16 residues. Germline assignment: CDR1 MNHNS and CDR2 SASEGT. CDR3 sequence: CASSERDRGHGDTQYF. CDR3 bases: TGTGCCAGCAGTGAGAGGGACAGGGGGCATGGAGATACGCAGTATTTT.

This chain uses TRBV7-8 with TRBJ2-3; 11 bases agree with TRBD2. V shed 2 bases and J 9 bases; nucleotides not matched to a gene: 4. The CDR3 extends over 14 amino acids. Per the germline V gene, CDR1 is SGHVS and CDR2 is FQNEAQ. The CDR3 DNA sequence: TGTGCCAGCAGCTTAACAGGGACTAGCGGAACGCAGTATTTT. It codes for CASSLTGTSGTQYF.

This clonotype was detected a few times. CDR3: CATSRDPTVNIQYF. In DNA, the CDR3 is TGTGCCACCAGCAGAGATCCGACTGTGAACATTCAGTACTTC. The rearrangement uses TRBV15 and TRBJ2-4; D gene uncertain. Germline loops: CDR1 LNHNV, CDR2 YYDKDF (reference sequence). The CDR3 consists of 14 residues. Trimming removed 0 bases from V and 7 bases from J, with 10 bases in between. The variable domain in full, with the rest retrieved from reference TRBV15 and TRBJ2-4, is DAMVIQNPRYQVTQFGKPVTLSCSQTLNHNVMYWYQQKSSQAPKLLFHYYDKDFNNEADTPDNFQSRRPNTSFCFLDIRSPGLGDTAMYLCATSRDPTVNIQYFGAGTRLSVL.

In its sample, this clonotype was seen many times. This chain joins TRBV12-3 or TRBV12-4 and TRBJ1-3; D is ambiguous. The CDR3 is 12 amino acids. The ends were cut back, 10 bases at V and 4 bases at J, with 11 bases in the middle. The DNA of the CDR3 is TGTGCCACCCGAAGCGGGGGAAACACCATATATTTT. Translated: CATRSGGNTIYF.

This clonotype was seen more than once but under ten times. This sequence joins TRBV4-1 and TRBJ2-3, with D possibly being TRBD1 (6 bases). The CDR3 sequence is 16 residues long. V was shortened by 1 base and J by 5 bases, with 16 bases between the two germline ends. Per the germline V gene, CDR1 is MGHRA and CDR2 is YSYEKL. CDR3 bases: TGCGCCAGCAGCCAAGGACCAGGGGACGGAGGAGATACGCAGTATTTT. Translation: CASSQGPGDGGDTQYF.

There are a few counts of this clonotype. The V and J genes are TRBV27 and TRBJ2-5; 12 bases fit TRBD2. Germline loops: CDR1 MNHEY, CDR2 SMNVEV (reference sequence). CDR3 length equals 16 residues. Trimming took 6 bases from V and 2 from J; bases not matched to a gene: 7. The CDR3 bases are TGTGCCAGCAGAGCAACTAGCGGGGGGTTACAAGAGACCCAGTACTTC. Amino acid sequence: CASRATSGGLQETQYF.

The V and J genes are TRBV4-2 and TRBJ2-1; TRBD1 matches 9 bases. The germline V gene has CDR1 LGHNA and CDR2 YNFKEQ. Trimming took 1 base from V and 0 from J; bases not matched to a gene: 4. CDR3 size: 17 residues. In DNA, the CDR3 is TGTGCCAGCAGCCAAGCCCCGGGACAGGGCTCCTACAATGAGCAGTTCTTC. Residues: CASSQAPGQGSYNEQFF.

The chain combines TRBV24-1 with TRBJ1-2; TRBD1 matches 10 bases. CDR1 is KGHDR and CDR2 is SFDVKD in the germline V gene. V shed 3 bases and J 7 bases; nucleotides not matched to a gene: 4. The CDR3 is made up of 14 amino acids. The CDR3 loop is CATSDPGTGVGYTF. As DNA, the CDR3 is TGTGCCACCAGTGATCCCGGGACAGGGGTTGGCTACACCTTC.

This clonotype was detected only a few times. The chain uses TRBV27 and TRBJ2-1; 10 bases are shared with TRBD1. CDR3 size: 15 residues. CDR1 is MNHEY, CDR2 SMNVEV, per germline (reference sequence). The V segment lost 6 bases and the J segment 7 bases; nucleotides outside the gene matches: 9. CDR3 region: CASSPGTGDFNEQFF. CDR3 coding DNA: TGTGCCAGCAGCCCCGGGACAGGGGATTTTAATGAGCAGTTCTTC.